Presented here are 15 T cell receptor beta chains from one specimen sequenced in a study of vaccination effects on CD4 cells after COVID-19 (dated by TCRdb to 2022 to 2024). After around 10 days of culture, CD4+ T cells were isolated with the EasySep CD4+ T cell isolation kit. Two doses of either the BNT162b2 or the mRNA-1273 mRNA SARS-CoV-2 vaccine were administered to participants. The library relied on the immunoSEQ multiplex PCR assay. TCRdb obtained this table from immuneACCESS and retained in-frame rearrangements with V and J assigned. These tables miss some clones; where compared with another copy, unresolved V genes account for less than half of the shortfall, and the remainder is unexplained. The sample includes approximately 31,000 clones, with around two thirds observed a single time. The ten top clones hold about 15% of the sample. Their antigens remain unidentified. Source: CD4+ T cells from PBMCs cultured without peptide, taken after COVID-19 vaccination. These TCRs come from a human donor who received a COVID-19 vaccine.

The chain combines TRBV3-1 (or the pseudogene TRBV3-2) with TRBJ2-3; D is unresolved. V shed 4 bases and J shed 0 bases, with 14 bases lying between them. The CDR3 is 16 amino acids. In germline, CDR1 is LGHDT, CDR2 YNNKEL (reference sequence). This chain's CDR3 is CASSPRALTSTDTQYF. In DNA, the CDR3 is TGTGCCAGCAGCCCCCGGGCCTTAACTAGCACAGATACGCAGTATTTT.

This chain links TRBV12-5 with TRBJ1-1; TRBD1 aligns across 7 bases. Per germline, CDR1 LGHNT and CDR2 FRNRAP. CDR3 size: 18 residues. V gave up 2 bases and J gave up 4 bases; unmatched junction bases: 16. CDR3 in DNA: TGTGCTAGTGGTTTGTATTTAACCGACAGGGCCATGCTCACTGAAGCTTTCTTT. Residues: CASGLYLTDRAMLTEAFF. Using reference TRBV12-5 and TRBJ1-1 for the parts outside the CDR3, the full variable domain is DARVTQTPRHKVTEMGQEVTMRCQPILGHNTVFWYRQTMMQGLELLAYFRNRAPLDDSGMPKDRFSAEMPDATLATLKIQPSEPRDSAVYFCASGLYLTDRAMLTEAFFGQGTRLTVV.

CDR3 DNA: TGTGCCAGCAGTGAAGCGGGGGGCCAAGAGACCCAGTACTTC. Its protein product is CASSEAGGQETQYF. The chain carries TRBV6-1 and TRBJ2-5; perhaps TRBD2 as D (6 bases). Germline V CDR1 and CDR2: MNHNS, SASEGT. The V end was cut by 0 bases, the J end by 1 base, with 6 bases between. The CDR3 covers 14 residues.

There are a few counts of this clone. The chain has TRBV6-5 and TRBJ1-6, with D perhaps matching TRBD1 (6 bases). The CDR3 is made up of 14 amino acids. Germline CDR1 is MNHEY and CDR2 is SVGAGI. V was clipped by 7 bases and J by 7 bases, with 14 bases between them. CDR3 amino acids: CASTQKGVNSPLHF. The CDR3, as DNA: TGTGCCAGCACCCAGAAGGGGGTCAATTCACCCCTCCACTTT.

The rearrangement links TRBV9 to TRBJ1-5, with TRBD1 matching over 7 bases. The V and J ends lost 4 bases and 9 bases, in that order; junction bases with no gene match: 10. Germline V gene data show CDR1 as SGDLS and CDR2 as YYNGEE. The CDR3 has 14 residues. CDR3 amino acids: CASSPGTVSSPQHF. CDR3 nucleotides: TGTGCCAGCAGCCCCGGGACAGTTAGCTCGCCCCAGCATTTT.

In this sample, this clone turned up a few times. The rearrangement joins TRBV5-4 to TRBJ2-2, with TRBD2 as a possible D gene (5 bases). CDR3 size: 14 residues. Trimming pared 7 bases from V and 1 base from J, leaving 11 bases between. Per germline, CDR1 SGHNT and CDR2 YYREEE (reference sequence). CDR3 in amino acids: CASGRGLNTGELFF. Written as DNA, the CDR3 is TGTGCCAGCGGTCGGGGTCTGAACACCGGGGAGCTGTTTTTT.

The chain uses TRBV21-1 and TRBJ2-1; the D call of TRBD2 is as the table states it, not checked on the DNA. TRBV21-1 constitutes a pseudogene. This CDR3 region has 20 residues. CDR3 protein: CASSKGELAGGGFSYNEQFF. The DNA for the CDR3 is TGTGCCAGCAGCAAAGGAGAGCTAGCGGGAGGAGGATTCTCCTACAATGAGCAGTTCTTC.

This sequence joins TRBV5-1 and TRBJ2-1; 9 bases fit TRBD2. CDR1 and CDR2 (germline): SGHRS, YFSETQ. This CDR3 region has 17 residues. V lost 2 bases and J lost 0; bases outside the gene matches: 6. CDR3 in amino acids: CASSFRLAASSYNEQFF. CDR3 DNA sequence: TGCGCCAGCAGCTTTCGACTAGCGGCCAGCTCCTACAATGAGCAGTTCTTC.

The chain recombines TRBV9 with TRBJ2-5; 8 nucleotides agree with TRBD1. Germline V lookup: CDR1 SGDLS, CDR2 YYNGEE. V dropped 0 bases and J dropped 6; count of bases not matched to a gene: 4. The CDR3 is 14 residues long. The CDR3 protein is CASSVGQGRKTQYF. The CDR3 DNA is TGTGCCAGCAGCGTAGGACAGGGGAGGAAGACCCAGTACTTC. The full variable domain, its missing parts supplied by reference TRBV9 and TRBJ2-5, is DSGVTQTPKHLITATGQRVTLRCSPRSGDLSVYWYQQSLDQGLQFLIQYYNGEERAKGNILERFSAQQFPDLHSELNLSSLELGDSALYFCASSVGQGRKTQYFGPGTRLLVL.

The genes are TRBV12-3 or TRBV12-4 and TRBJ2-1; a possible D gene is TRBD1 (5 bases). The CDR3 contains 12 residues. V lost 5 bases and J lost 9, with 11 bases in between. The CDR3 spells CASSRAGIEQFF. The DNA of the CDR3 is TGTGCCAGCAGTCGCGCAGGGATTGAGCAGTTCTTC.

J is TRBJ2-5 and V is TRBV21-1; TRBD2 was called by the table and not checked on the DNA. TRBV21-1 is flagged as a pseudogene. This CDR3 has 16 residues. The CDR3 spells CASSLKTTSGQETQYF. The CDR3 DNA is TGTGCCAGCAGCCTCAAGACCACTAGCGGACAAGAGACCCAGTACTTC.

The chain uses TRBV4-1 and TRBJ2-1, with 13 bases aligning to TRBD2. The CDR3 extends over 17 amino acids. Germline CDR1 MGHRA, CDR2 YSYEKL. V trimming: 4 bases; J trimming: 2 bases; junction bases outside the gene matches: 5. In DNA, the CDR3 is TGCGCCAGCAGCCGTTGGACTAGCGGGGGCCCCTACAATGAGCAGTTCTTC. This sequence encodes CASSRWTSGGPYNEQFF.

This clone was picked up a small number of times. The J gene is TRBJ1-1, the V gene TRBV6-2 or TRBV6-3; 11 bases align to TRBD1. CDR1 and CDR2 (germline): MNHEY, SVGEGT. Unmatched junction bases numbered 6, after V lost 2 bases and J lost 1 base. The CDR3 totals 17 residues. CDR3 DNA: TGTGCCAGCAGTTACCGCCGGGACAGGGGGAGGAACACTGAAGCTTTCTTT. Translated, it gives CASSYRRDRGRNTEAFF.

The V call is TRBV3-1 (or the pseudogene TRBV3-2), the J call TRBJ1-2, with a tentative D call TRBD1 (6 bases). This CDR3 region has 13 residues. The V end lost 4 bases, the J end lost 8 bases, and 14 bases lay between the germline ends. Looked up from germline, CDR1 is LGHDT and CDR2 is YNNKEL (reference sequence). The CDR3 nucleotides are TGTGCCAGCAGCCGGACAGACGGCGGCGGCTACACCTTC. This encodes CASSRTDGGGYTF.

The chain combines TRBV18 with TRBJ1-4; D unclear. The V end was cut by 4 bases, the J end by 2 bases, with 11 bases between. The germline V gene has CDR1 KGHSH and CDR2 LQKENI. The CDR3 is 15 residues long. The CDR3 loop is CASSLHGGTNEKLFF. CDR3 DNA: TGTGCCAGCTCACTTCACGGCGGGACTAATGAAAAACTGTTTTTT.